This section outlines one T cell receptor beta chain sequence together with its context. This clone has a handful of counts. There is no known antigen for this receptor. Base qualities are not provided; no much larger clone lies one nucleotide away. V is trimmed back by 0 bases and J by 5 bases, and the junction contains 9 bases that no gene match accounts for. Looking up the germline V gene (reference sequence) yields CDR1 GTSNPN and CDR2 SVGIG. From the cysteine up to the phenylalanine, the CDR3 has a length of 16 residues. The retained sequence is limited to the CDR3, 48 bases, with the frame set at the first base. This sample stems from a study of lymphopenia after photon versus proton radiotherapy (dated by TCRdb to about 2019). The study in broad terms: In patients with gastrointestinal tumors who developed high-grade lymphopenia, the study compared the immunological effects of photon radiation therapy with those of proton radiation therapy. The roughly 20 patients in the cohort had gastrointestinal tumors, were treated with either photon or proton therapy, and subsequently developed lymphopenia. The study was designed to characterize how the impact on the immune system differs between the two radiation modalities. Overall study results and their limits: Once the lymphocyte count had reached its nadir, the repertoires of photon-treated patients showed oligoclonal expansion, particularly of CD8+ Temra cells, and this expansion drove the decline in diversity. The survival association was assessed only in patients who died, and better survival with proton therapy was presented by the authors as a possibility rather than a demonstrated result. Relative stability during treatment was observed in proton-treated patients, whereas loss of naive T cells and TCR diversity and gain of effector/memory populations were observed in photon-treated patients. Among patients across the cohort who died, overall survival time showed an inverse correlation with a larger post-nadir drop in TCR diversity.

Preparation of the library involved the immunoSEQ multiplex PCR assay. Alongside multiparametric flow cytometry, deep sequencing of rearranged TCR beta loci was used to profile the T cell repertoires. TCRdb mirrors the immuneACCESS table, restricted to in-frame sequences. Some clones are absent from its copies; in checked studies, under half trace to an unresolved V gene, and the reason for the others is unknown. This sample gives about 3,300 clones in total; 76% of them show up just once. Around 53% of the sample is taken by the ten largest. The chain is made from TRBV30 and TRBJ2-5, with 10 junctional bases fitting TRBD2. This receptor was taken from a man at least 80 years old with esophageal cancer. Source: peripheral blood, taken from a patient treated with proton-based radiotherapy. The DNA sequence is TGTGCCTGGAGTGTTCCCCTAGCGGGAGTCCAGGAGACCCAGTACTTC. It is translated as CAWSVPLAGVQETQYF. Joined to the reference TRBV30 and TRBJ2-5 proteins, this CDR3 gives the full variable domain: SQTIHQWPATLVQPVGSPLSLECTVEGTSNPNLYWYRQAAGRGLQLLFYSVGIGQISSEVPQNLSASRPQDRQFILSSKKLLLSDSGFYLCAWSVPLAGVQETQYFGPGTRLLVL.